These 25 T cell receptor beta chains were all obtained from the same sample, sequenced in a study of tumor-infiltrating lymphocytes in primary liver carcinoma. A primer in the constant region served to generate TCR beta cDNA from approximately 500 ng of total RNA. Libraries for TCR beta were built through three nested multiplex PCR rounds, which together made up a slightly modified ARM-PCR procedure. The opening two PCR rounds, about 10 cycles each, paired TRBV1-TRBV30 forward primers with a C-beta reverse primer. TCRdb reanalysed the multiplex PCR reads using MiXCR and keeps one entry per CDR3 protein. This sample has about 320,000 distinct CDR3 sequences, with less than 75% found just once. Unsorted whole blood supplied the blood RNA, and germline DNA was isolated too. Sequenced sample: peripheral blood. These receptors all stem from a man between 35 and 55 years old with primary liver carcinoma and hepatitis B virus infection.

This clonotype was seen only a few times. The J gene is TRBJ2-7, the V gene TRBV5-1; tentatively, D is TRBD2 (6 bases). Germline-derived CDR1 and CDR2 are SGHRS and YFSETQ. This CDR3 region has 13 residues. Trimming left V 0 bases short and J 6 bases short, with 10 bases between. The CDR3 reads CASSLAVGGEQYF. CDR3 DNA sequence: TGCGCCAGCAGCTTGGCGGTGGGAGGCGAGCAGTACTTC.

Notes on this clonotype: This may come from a read error, since a much larger clone is one base off. This chain connects TRBV12-3 or TRBV12-4 to TRBJ2-3; unclear D gene. The CDR3 sequence is 14 residues long. V was clipped by 5 bases and J by 5 bases, with 14 bases between them. The CDR3 loop is CASSLTRHIDTQYF. The CDR3, as DNA: TGTGCCAGCAGTCTAACACGACACATAGATACGCAGTATTTT.

This clonotype was seen more than once but under ten times. V gene TRBV5-1 combines with J gene TRBJ2-7; D possibly corresponds to TRBD2 (6 bases). V was shortened by 4 bases and J by 7 bases, with 15 bases between the two germline ends. This CDR3 spans 13 amino acids. Germline-derived CDR1 and CDR2 are SGHRS and YFSETQ. The CDR3 DNA reads as TGCGCCAGCAGCCCTCAAGCGGAGGGAGAGCAGTACTTC. This gives the protein CASSPQAEGEQYF.

In regard to this clonotype: At one of its ends the junction is not consistent with the germline gene, which may arise from a read error. This chain connects TRBV4-3 to TRBJ2-2; D is undetermined. Germline V gene sequence: CDR1 LGHNA, CDR2 YSLEER. CDR3 size: 14 residues. The CDR3 nucleotides read TGCGCCAGCAGCCGACATGGTAACACCCGGGAGCTGTTTTTT. Encoded protein: CASSRHGNTRELFF.

With respect to this clonotype: The junction does not match germline at one end; this may be a read error. The chain couples TRBV11-1 to TRBJ2-3, with D uncertain. Germline-derived CDR1 and CDR2 are SGHAT and FQDESV (reference sequence). The CDR3 covers 13 residues. CDR3 in amino acids: CASSLLGRDMQYF. The CDR3 DNA follows: TGTGCCAGCAGCCTACTTGGCCGAGATATGCAGTATTTT.

The rearrangement uses TRBV11-1 and TRBJ2-1; TRBD1 agrees at 9 bases. The CDR3 length is 17 residues. CDR1 is SGHAT, CDR2 FQDESV, per germline (reference sequence). J gave up 6 bases and V 5 bases, and 14 bases lay outside the gene matches. As DNA, the CDR3 is TGTGCCAGCAGCAGACGTGAAGGGACAGGGTGGGTCAATGAGCAGTTCTTC. Amino acid sequence: CASSRREGTGWVNEQFF.

As for this clonotype: Sequence at one end of the junction differs from germline and may be a read error. V gene TRBV7-9 combines with J gene TRBJ2-3; 8 nucleotides align to TRBD2. The CDR3 loop spans 19 amino acids. Germline V gives CDR1 SEHNR, CDR2 FQNEAQ (reference sequence). The CDR3, as DNA: TGTGCCAGCAGCTCCGCATCCGGGACTAGTGGGAGCAGCACAGATGCGCAGTATTTT. Its protein is CASSSASGTSGSSTDAQYF. Together with reference TRBV7-9 and TRBJ2-3, the CDR3 gives the full variable domain: DTGVSQNPRHKITKRGQNVTFRCDPISEHNRLYWYRQTLGQGPEFLTYFQNEAQLEKSRLLSDRFSAERPKGSFSTLEIQRTEQGDSAMYLCASSSASGTSGSSTDAQYFGPGTRLTVL.

The chain links TRBV7-9 to TRBJ2-1; D may be TRBD2 (6 bases). Germline V gene lookup returns CDR1 SEHNR and CDR2 FQNEAQ (reference sequence). CDR3 size: 15 residues. V shed 8 bases and J shed 15 bases, with 29 bases lying between them. The CDR3 DNA sequence: TGTGCCAGCTATGCAGGACTGACTAGTTTAAGCCCCCCGTTCTTC. This translates into CASYAGLTSLSPPFF.

As concerns this clonotype: This may be a read error, as it is one base from a much larger clone. The CDR3 here is CSDAGQSNYGYTF. The CDR3 DNA follows: TGCAGCGATGCTGGCCAGTCTAACTATGGCTACACCTTC. V usage is TRBV29-1 and J usage is TRBJ1-2, with D unresolved. CDR1 is SQVTM and CDR2 is ANQGSEA in the germline V gene. Trimming stripped 7 bases from V and 0 bases from J, with 12 bases between. The CDR3 runs to 13 residues.

Notes on this clonotype: A much larger clone lies one base from this, so it may be a read error. The CDR3 spells CASSYSPGTDLGTDTQYF. The CDR3 bases are TGTGCCAGCAGTTACTCTCCCGGGACAGATTTGGGCACAGATACGCAGTATTTT. The chain combines TRBV6-5 with TRBJ2-3; 7 bases are a match to TRBD1. After removal of 0 bases from V and 1 base from J, the junction contained 10 bases not matched to a gene. The CDR3 consists of 18 residues. Germline V lookup: CDR1 MNHEY, CDR2 SVGAGI.

Of note for this clonotype: A much larger clone differs by one base, so this may be a read error. The CDR3 sequence is CVSSQDRELYEQYF. The CDR3 region has the DNA TGTGTCAGCAGTCAGGACAGGGAACTATACGAGCAGTACTTC. The chain uses TRBV6-1 and TRBJ2-7, with 8 bases fitting TRBD1. The CDR3 has 14 amino acids. The germline gives CDR1 MNHNS, CDR2 SASEGT.

This clonotype was seen ten or more times. The chain joins TRBV5-1 to TRBJ2-5; 8 positions match TRBD1. V lost 1 base, J lost 5 bases, and 10 bases stayed unmatched. The CDR3 has 16 amino acids. Germline lookup yields CDR1 SGHRS and CDR2 YFSETQ. The chain's CDR3 is CASSLQGAMVMETQYF. CDR3 DNA: TGCGCCAGCAGCTTGCAGGGGGCTATGGTTATGGAGACCCAGTACTTC.

Turning to this clonotype: A read error is possible here, since a much larger clone lies one base away. The CDR3 does not end in the conserved phenylalanine or tryptophan, so this is likely a read error. The V and J genes are TRBV29-1 and TRBJ2-1; D gene ambiguous. The CDR3 runs 19 residues. The germline gives CDR1 SQVTM, CDR2 ANQGSEA. Trimming stripped 5 bases from V and 2 bases from J, with 28 bases between. The CDR3 region is CSVSIPPAPKLFPYNEQFS. In DNA form, the CDR3 reads TGCAGCGTTTCTATTCCACCCGCCCCCAAGCTTTTTCCCTACAATGAGCAGTTCTCC.

Comment on this clonotype: A much larger clone sits a single nucleotide away, making a read error possible. This rearrangement joins TRBV12-3 or TRBV12-4 to TRBJ2-6; TRBD2 might be the D (6 bases). This CDR3 has 19 amino acids. This CDR3 reads CVSSPLRGLSLSGANVLTF. The DNA for the CDR3 is TGTGTCAGCAGTCCCCTGCGGGGCTTGTCATTATCTGGGGCCAACGTCCTGACTTTC.

Note on this clonotype: This CDR3 fails to terminate in the conserved phenylalanine or tryptophan, so it likely reflects a read error. The chain carries TRBV29-1 and TRBJ2-5; no clear D. Germline-derived CDR1 and CDR2 are SQVTM and ANQGSEA. Trimming took off 2 bases at V and 3 bases at J, with 10 bases between the two ends. There are 13 residues in the CDR3. Here the CDR3 reads CSVEYQDKETQYL. CDR3 bases: TGCAGCGTTGAATATCAGGATAAAGAGACCCAGTACCTC.

This clonotype was recorded at least ten times. The chain joins TRBV4-2 to TRBJ2-7; TRBD2 agrees at 9 bases. V gave up 1 base and J gave up 3 bases; unmatched junction bases: 7. The CDR3 length is 16 residues. Germline V gene sequence: CDR1 LGHNA, CDR2 YNFKEQ. CDR3 loop: CASSQGLAEKSYEQYF. DNA of the CDR3: TGTGCCAGCAGCCAAGGACTAGCGGAGAAGAGCTACGAGCAGTACTTC.

About this clonotype: With a much larger clone just one base away, this may be a read error. The CDR3 region has the DNA TGTGCCAGCAGATCTCTGACAGCGTATAGCAATCAGCCCCAGCATTTT. Residues: CASRSLTAYSNQPQHF. The V call is TRBV5-8, the J call TRBJ1-5; D perhaps matches TRBD1 (5 bases). The length of the CDR3 is 16 residues. The V gene lost 5 bases and the J gene lost 0 bases, with 15 bases spanning the gap. CDR1 and CDR2 (germline): SGHTS, YDEGEE.

Worth noting for this clonotype: A much larger clone sits a single nucleotide away, making a read error possible. The chain joins TRBV6-1 to TRBJ2-7; D is unresolved. Germline V gene sequence: CDR1 MNHNS, CDR2 SASEGT. There are 10 residues in the CDR3. CDR3 DNA: TGTACCAGCATGAACTACGAGCAGTACTTC. Its protein product is CTSMNYEQYF.

As regards this clonotype: A junction end diverges from the germline sequence, so it may reflect a read error. This sequence joins TRBV4-1 and TRBJ2-2; 8 bases align to TRBD1. The CDR3 sequence is 17 residues long. Germline V CDR1 and CDR2: MGHRA, YSYEKL. CDR3 in DNA: TGTGCCAGCAGCCAAGATCGCCAGGGGGCAAACATCGGGGAGCTGTTTTTT. Protein sequence: CASSQDRQGANIGELFF.

Of note for this clonotype: Since no conserved phenylalanine or tryptophan closes the CDR3, a read error is the likely cause. The V gene is TRBV10-3, the J gene TRBJ2-1; 7 bases line up with TRBD1. CDR1 is ENHRY, CDR2 SYGVKD, per germline. The length of the CDR3 is 12 residues. After removal of 10 bases from V and 8 bases from J, the junction contained 8 bases not matched to a gene. CDR3 bases: TGTGCCACCAGCCAAGGGGGCTATGAGCAGTTCTCC. It yields the protein CATSQGGYEQFS.

As concerns this clonotype: A single base separates this from a much larger clone, so it may be a read error. This chain joins TRBV29-1 and TRBJ2-7; D might be TRBD1 or TRBD2, each matching 5 bases. Germline lookup yields CDR1 SQVTM and CDR2 ANQGSEA. V lost 4 bases and J lost 5, with 15 bases in between. This CDR3 comprises 13 residues. CDR3 in DNA: TGCAGCGTTGTAGGGCAGGGAGACGACGAGCAGTACTTC. Amino acid sequence: CSVVGQGDDEQYF.

Points on this clonotype: A read error may explain this, as a much larger clone is one base away. The chain carries TRBV10-3 and TRBJ1-2; D is possibly TRBD1 (5 bases). CDR1 is ENHRY, CDR2 SYGVKD, per germline. V lost 5 bases to trimming and J lost 6 bases, with 16 bases between them. The CDR3 spans 14 residues. DNA for the CDR3: TGTGCCATCAGTATCGAGAGGGGAGGGGATGGCTACACCTTC. Protein product: CAISIERGGDGYTF.

The table lists this clonotype with a few counts. A much larger clone sits a single nucleotide away, making a read error possible. The chain recombines TRBV4-3 with TRBJ2-1; TRBD2 agrees at 12 bases. Germline V gives CDR1 LGHNA, CDR2 YSLEER. V shed 5 bases and J 4 bases; nucleotides not matched to a gene: 6. CDR3 length equals 16 residues. The CDR3 DNA sequence: TGCGCCAGCAGCTCTCGACTAGCGGGGGTGTACAATGAGCAGTTCTTC. Amino acid sequence: CASSSRLAGVYNEQFF.

This clonotype has more than one count but fewer than ten. The CDR3 spells CASGASGANVLTF. The DNA for the CDR3 is TGTGCCAGCGGGGCCTCTGGGGCCAACGTCCTGACTTTC. The chain joins TRBV7-9 to TRBJ2-6; possibly TRBD1 for D (5 bases). This CDR3 has 13 residues. V shed 8 bases and J shed 0 bases, with 5 bases lying between them. Germline assignment: CDR1 SEHNR and CDR2 FQNEAQ (reference sequence).

As concerns this clonotype: This may be a read error: a much more frequent sequence differs by one nucleotide. This rearrangement joins TRBV13 to TRBJ1-2; D remains ambiguous. The germline gives CDR1 PRHDT, CDR2 FYEKMQ (reference sequence). The CDR3 contains 15 residues. The germline V and J ends were trimmed by 3 bases and 1 base, with 12 bases remaining between them. CDR3: CASSLGRRLNYGYTF. DNA for the CDR3: TGTGCCAGCAGCTTGGGCAGGAGGCTTAACTATGGCTACACCTTC.